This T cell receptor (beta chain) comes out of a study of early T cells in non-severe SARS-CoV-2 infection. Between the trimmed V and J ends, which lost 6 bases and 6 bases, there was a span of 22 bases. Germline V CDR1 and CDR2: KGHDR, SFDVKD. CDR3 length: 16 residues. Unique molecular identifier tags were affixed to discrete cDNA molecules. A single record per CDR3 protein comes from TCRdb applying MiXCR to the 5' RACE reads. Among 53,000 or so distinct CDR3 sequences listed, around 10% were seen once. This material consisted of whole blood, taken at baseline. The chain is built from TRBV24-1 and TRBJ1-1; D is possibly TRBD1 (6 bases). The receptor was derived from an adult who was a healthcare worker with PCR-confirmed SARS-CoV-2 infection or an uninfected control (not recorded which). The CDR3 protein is CATSPWRGGEFSEAFF. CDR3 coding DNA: TGTGCCACCAGTCCTTGGAGGGGGGGCGAGTTTTCTGAAGCTTTCTTT.